This is a list of T cell receptor beta chains from one sample in a study of shared clonotypes between healthy human individuals. Here immunoSEQ multiplex PCR was the method, and the copy in TCRdb shows in-frame clones only, minus some. The sample records around 2.1 million clones, just over 90% being singletons. The source material was naive CD8+ T cells from PBMCs. These receptors were taken from a man younger than 35 in good health. Some clones in this sample may be carry-over from other donors' samples. The CDR3 runs from the conserved cysteine through the conserved F or W. D genes are given only for firm matches.

v_call: TRBV6-1; d_call: -; cdr3_length: 8; cdr3_aa: CASALYTF
v_call: TRBV11-2; d_call: TRBD1; cdr3_length: 14; cdr3_aa: CASSDRDRLYEQYF
v_call: TRBV28; d_call: -; cdr3_length: 11; cdr3_aa: CASRRSYEQYF
v_call: TRBV28; d_call: -; cdr3_length: 12; cdr3_aa: CASSRLMGGQYF
v_call: TRBV13; d_call: -; cdr3_length: 14; cdr3_aa: CASRIRGRNTEAFF
v_call: TRBV7-3; d_call: TRBD1; cdr3_length: 13; cdr3_aa: CASSVRQGYEQYF
v_call: TRBV5-6; d_call: -; cdr3_length: 15; cdr3_aa: CASSLTGTVGTEAFF
v_call: TRBV14; d_call: -; cdr3_length: 14; cdr3_aa: CASTWALEGTEAFF
v_call: TRBV7-9; d_call: TRBD2; cdr3_length: 16; cdr3_aa: CATSLYPLREGNEQFF
v_call: TRBV10-2; d_call: -; cdr3_length: 11; cdr3_aa: CASSDSGTQYF
v_call: TRBV7-8; d_call: -; cdr3_length: 13; cdr3_aa: CASHVPGADTQYF
v_call: TRBV2; d_call: -; cdr3_length: 15; cdr3_aa: CASSSDRYENEKLFF
v_call: TRBV27; d_call: -; cdr3_length: 14; cdr3_aa: CASSPSRGFGEQYF
v_call: TRBV9; d_call: -; cdr3_length: 14; cdr3_aa: CASSAGQRNYEQYF
v_call: TRBV28; d_call: -; cdr3_length: 11; cdr3_aa: CASSPAPGYTF
v_call: TRBV19; d_call: -; cdr3_length: 14; cdr3_aa: CASEPYNSYNEQFF
v_call: TRBV19; d_call: TRBD1; cdr3_length: 19; cdr3_aa: CASKGDGQGPQETNEKLFF
v_call: TRBV7-8; d_call: -; cdr3_length: 16; cdr3_aa: CASSPLMAGNTGELFF
v_call: TRBV7-8; d_call: TRBD2; cdr3_length: 16; cdr3_aa: CASSLAAASGYNEQFF
v_call: TRBV2; d_call: TRBD2; cdr3_length: 15; cdr3_aa: CASSWGTSGAYEQYF
v_call: TRBV16; d_call: TRBD2; cdr3_length: 18; cdr3_aa: CASSQTGGADLHQETQYF
v_call: TRBV9; d_call: -; cdr3_length: 14; cdr3_aa: CASSLSGGNTEAFF
v_call: TRBV6-1; d_call: -; cdr3_length: 13; cdr3_aa: CASSEARGWEQYF
v_call: TRBV7-3; d_call: TRBD2; cdr3_length: 16; cdr3_aa: CASSPLAGALYNEQFF
v_call: TRBV6-1; d_call: -; cdr3_length: 12; cdr3_aa: CASSFVRTEAFF
v_call: TRBV7-8; d_call: -; cdr3_length: 14; cdr3_aa: CASSFSVGIGEQYF
v_call: TRBV27; d_call: TRBD1; cdr3_length: 17; cdr3_aa: CASIPPGQGADRQPQHF
v_call: TRBV9; d_call: -; cdr3_length: 15; cdr3_aa: CASSVGTATNEKLFF
v_call: TRBV19; d_call: TRBD1; cdr3_length: 17; cdr3_aa: CASSIASNRGPNTEAFF
v_call: TRBV7-9; d_call: -; cdr3_length: 14; cdr3_aa: CASSLVGGNTEAFF
v_call: TRBV7-9; d_call: -; cdr3_length: 16; cdr3_aa: CASSSAAGRVHNEQFF
v_call: TRBV11-2; d_call: -; cdr3_length: 12; cdr3_aa: CASSLRYGELFF
v_call: TRBV12-5; d_call: TRBD2; cdr3_length: 16; cdr3_aa: CASGLITGTSVYEQFF
v_call: TRBV9; d_call: -; cdr3_length: 13; cdr3_aa: CASSDINNYEQYF
v_call: TRBV14; d_call: -; cdr3_length: 15; cdr3_aa: CASSQRRSHTGELFF
v_call: TRBV19; d_call: -; cdr3_length: 12; cdr3_aa: CASSMDGQPQHF
v_call: TRBV5-1; d_call: TRBD1; cdr3_length: 15; cdr3_aa: CASSLARTGGNEQFF
v_call: TRBV4-1; d_call: -; cdr3_length: 15; cdr3_aa: CASSQVSLSTYEQYF
v_call: TRBV19; d_call: -; cdr3_length: 14; cdr3_aa: CASSMGQGSSEQYF
v_call: TRBV10-2; d_call: -; cdr3_length: 13; cdr3_aa: CASSYEVRTEAFF
v_call: TRBV27; d_call: -; cdr3_length: 17; cdr3_aa: CASSPQGLTGPYNEQFF
v_call: TRBV19; d_call: TRBD2; cdr3_length: 15; cdr3_aa: CASSRKREITGELFF
v_call: TRBV7-9; d_call: -; cdr3_length: 12; cdr3_aa: CASSLGAAEAFF
v_call: TRBV27; d_call: -; cdr3_length: 16; cdr3_aa: CASSRNSRQSFYGYTF
v_call: TRBV9; d_call: -; cdr3_length: 15; cdr3_aa: CASSGGTPYQETQYF
v_call: TRBV21-1; d_call: -; cdr3_length: 15; cdr3_aa: CASSNNRVGVEKLFF
v_call: TRBV7-9; d_call: TRBD1; cdr3_length: 16; cdr3_aa: CASRSNRGATPDTQYF
v_call: TRBV27; d_call: -; cdr3_length: 15; cdr3_aa: CASSREVRGTGELFF
v_call: TRBV27; d_call: TRBD1; cdr3_length: 16; cdr3_aa: CASSFVGTGWNTEAFF
v_call: TRBV11-2; d_call: -; cdr3_length: 16; cdr3_aa: CASSLDRKGLNYGYTF
v_call: TRBV9; d_call: -; cdr3_length: 16; cdr3_aa: CASSADLTGAFYGYTF
v_call: TRBV6-5; d_call: TRBD2; cdr3_length: 14; cdr3_aa: CASSPRAGAYEQYF
v_call: TRBV27; d_call: TRBD1; cdr3_length: 15; cdr3_aa: CASSSRTGYTDTQYF
v_call: TRBV12-2; d_call: -; cdr3_length: 17; cdr3_aa: CASRFKTATPNTGELFF
v_call: TRBV7-9; d_call: TRBD1; cdr3_length: 15; cdr3_aa: CASSEPGQLFYEQYF
v_call: TRBV6-1; d_call: -; cdr3_length: 14; cdr3_aa: CASSETGNQETQYF
v_call: TRBV19; d_call: -; cdr3_length: 13; cdr3_aa: CASSTGQNTEAFF
v_call: TRBV9; d_call: -; cdr3_length: 14; cdr3_aa: CASSVGRTNYEQYF
v_call: TRBV27; d_call: -; cdr3_length: 14; cdr3_aa: CASSSNLSGNTIYF
v_call: TRBV27; d_call: TRBD2; cdr3_length: 14; cdr3_aa: CASSRLAETYEQYF